One sample yielded the 15 T cell receptor beta chains listed below, sequenced in a study of shared clonotypes between healthy human individuals. Clones were sequenced by immunoSEQ multiplex PCR, and TCRdb holds only the in-frame ones, with some missing. Among some 980,000 clones listed, around three quarters were seen once. The sequenced material came from memory CD4+ T cells sorted from blood. Subset of the sample: CD45RA-negative fraction. The receptors stem from a man in his late teens or twenties in good health.

The gene calls are TRBV6-5 and TRBJ2-7, with TRBD1 as a possible D gene (6 bases). The CDR3 sequence is 16 residues long. Germline loops: CDR1 MNHEY, CDR2 SVGAGI. The V gene lost 4 bases and the J gene lost 0 bases, with 16 bases spanning the gap. The CDR3 loop is CASSSSGTSSSYEQYF. In DNA form, the CDR3 reads TGTGCCAGCAGTTCCTCCGGGACAAGTAGCTCCTACGAGCAGTACTTC.

The chain employs TRBV30 and TRBJ1-2, with 9 bases that match TRBD1. The CDR3 is 15 residues long. Trimming cost V 2 bases and J 4 bases; bases outside gene matches: 8. Germline loops: CDR1 GTSNPN, CDR2 SVGIG (reference sequence). The CDR3 region is CAWSTGGSSGYGYTF. CDR3 bases: TGTGCCTGGAGTACAGGGGGCAGTTCCGGCTATGGCTACACCTTC.

This chain joins TRBV5-1 and TRBJ2-1, with 12 nucleotides matching TRBD2. Germline CDR1 SGHRS, CDR2 YFSETQ. The CDR3 runs to 15 residues. V lost 4 bases and J lost 7; bases outside the gene matches: 6. CDR3 sequence (DNA): TGCGCCAGCAGCAGGACTAGCGGGATCAGTAATGAGCAGTTCTTC. Amino acid sequence: CASSRTSGISNEQFF.

The V call is TRBV5-6, the J call TRBJ2-3; no reliable D call. With 4 bases removed from V and 2 bases from J, the gap between germline ends came to 11 bases. This CDR3 has 14 residues. Germline values: CDR1 SGHDT, CDR2 YYEEEE. The CDR3, as DNA: TGTGCCAGCAGCAAGAGGAGATCCACAGATACGCAGTATTTT. Translated: CASSKRRSTDTQYF. Supplemented by reference TRBV5-6 and TRBJ2-3, the full variable domain reads DAGVTQSPTHLIKTRGQQVTLRCSPKSGHDTVSWYQQALGQGPQFIFQYYEEEERQRGNFPDRFSGHQFPNYSSELNVNALLLGDSALYLCASSKRRSTDTQYFGPGTRLTVL.

V gene TRBV29-1 combines with J gene TRBJ2-7; TRBD1 agrees at 7 bases. The V gene's germline CDR1 is SQVTM and CDR2 ANQGSEA. The length of the CDR3 is 12 residues. J gave up 4 bases and V 2 bases, and 2 bases lay outside the gene matches. CDR3 sequence: CSVERDRYEQYF. The DNA of the CDR3 is TGCAGCGTTGAAAGGGACAGATACGAGCAGTACTTC.

This clone was found a few times. The V gene is TRBV27, the J gene TRBJ2-1; 10 bases fit TRBD2. J was trimmed by 6 bases and V by 2 bases; bases with no gene match: 4. The germline gives CDR1 MNHEY, CDR2 SMNVEV (reference sequence). The CDR3 loop spans 15 amino acids. The CDR3 sequence is CASSLSGGAFNEQFF. CDR3 coding DNA: TGTGCCAGCAGTTTAAGCGGGGGGGCGTTCAATGAGCAGTTCTTC.

The genes are TRBV14 and TRBJ2-2, with D perhaps being TRBD1 or TRBD2 (5 bases each). Germline V gene data show CDR1 as SGHDN and CDR2 as FVKESK. The CDR3 is 12 amino acids. Trimming shortened V by 0 bases and J by 15 bases, and 11 bases separated the two germline ends. The CDR3 bases are TGTGCCAGCAGCCAAGATTTAGGGACGGTGTTTTTT. Amino acid sequence: CASSQDLGTVFF.

CDR3 DNA: TGTGCCAGCTCACCACCGAGCGTAATAAGGCCCGATGAGCAGTTCTTC. Translated, it gives CASSPPSVIRPDEQFF. The chain is built from TRBV18 and TRBJ2-1; D not certain. The CDR3 loop spans 16 amino acids. V was pared by 0 bases and J by 8 bases, with 17 bases between. The V gene's germline CDR1 is KGHSH and CDR2 LQKENI.

This clone was detected many times. One end of the junction does not line up with germline, which may come from a read error. DNA of the CDR3: TGTGCCAGCAGCCTGGGATGGGAGATCCAGTACTTC. This codes for CASSLGWEIQYF. The chain combines TRBV7-6 with TRBJ2-5; possible D gene TRBD2, 5 bases. This CDR3 has 12 residues. The germline V gene has CDR1 SGHVS and CDR2 FNYEAQ.

This clone was found a few times. This sample includes further DNA sequences coding for the same CDR3. The gene calls are TRBV2 and TRBJ1-5; 9 bases line up with TRBD1. J gave up 4 bases and V 3 bases, and 4 bases lay outside the gene matches. Germline-derived CDR1 and CDR2 are SNHLY and FYNNEI. The CDR3 length is 15 residues. The chain's CDR3 is CASSEATGGNQPQHF. In DNA, the CDR3 is TGTGCCAGCAGTGAGGCGACAGGGGGAAATCAGCCCCAGCATTTT.

J is TRBJ1-1 and V is TRBV25-1; the D is unclear. With 4 bases removed from V and 6 bases from J, the gap between germline ends came to 6 bases. The CDR3 length is 11 residues. Germline V gene sequence: CDR1 MGHDK, CDR2 SYGVNS. The CDR3 reads CASSGRAEAFF. The CDR3 DNA is TGTGCCAGCAGTGGTCGAGCTGAAGCTTTCTTT. The complete variable domain, with remaining parts taken from reference TRBV25-1 and TRBJ1-1, reads EADIYQTPRYLVIGTGKKITLECSQTMGHDKMYWYQQDPGMELHLIHYSYGVNSTEKGDLSSESTVSRIRTEHFPLTLESARPSHTSQYLCASSGRAEAFFGQGTRLTVV.

The chain links TRBV2 to TRBJ2-7; D possibly corresponds to TRBD1 (6 bases). In germline, CDR1 is SNHLY, CDR2 FYNNEI. Trimming stripped 8 bases from V and 2 bases from J, with 10 bases between. The CDR3 loop spans 12 amino acids. CDR3 sequence (DNA): TGTGCCAGCGTGGGACAAGCCTACGAGCAGTACTTC. This gives the protein CASVGQAYEQYF.

This clone came up a few times. The J gene is TRBJ2-4, the V gene TRBV7-2, with TRBD1 matching 7 bases. The V segment lost 10 bases and the J segment 3 bases; nucleotides outside the gene matches: 9. Germline CDR1 SGHTA, CDR2 FQGNSA. This CDR3 is built from 14 residues. This CDR3 reads CATGTAMNKNIQYF. CDR3 nucleotide sequence: TGTGCCACCGGGACAGCGATGAACAAAAACATTCAGTACTTC.

The chain links TRBV11-3 to TRBJ2-1, with unresolved D. The germline CDR1 and CDR2 sequences are SGHNT and YENEEA. This CDR3 is built from 13 residues. V lost 4 bases and J 6 bases, leaving 10 bases between the germline ends. As DNA, the CDR3 is TGTGCCAGCAGCTCGGACCCATCCAATGAGCAGTTCTTC. Translated, it gives CASSSDPSNEQFF.

The chain has TRBV5-1 and TRBJ2-2; TRBD1 matches at 10 bases. The trim removed 4 bases at V and 4 bases at J, leaving 4 bases unmatched. This CDR3 has 15 residues. The germline gives CDR1 SGHRS, CDR2 YFSETQ. The CDR3 region has the DNA TGCGCCAGCAGCCGGGGACAGGGGTCCACCGGGGAGCTGTTTTTT. Residues: CASSRGQGSTGELFF. The whole variable domain, remainder taken from reference TRBV5-1 and TRBJ2-2, is KAGVTQTPRYLIKTRGQQVTLSCSPISGHRSVSWYQQTPGQGLQFLFEYFSETQRNKGNFPGRFSGRQFSNSRSEMNVSTLELGDSALYLCASSRGQGSTGELFFGEGSRLTVL.